The next 14 T cell receptor beta chains were all read from a single sample in a study of blood T cell repertoires in COVID-19. Sequenced by immunoSEQ multiplex PCR; TCRdb stores in-frame clones only, minus some. Of 200,000 to 250,000 clones detected, 70% to 90% appear once; the ten largest clones hold roughly 2.4%. Sequences were obtained from peripheral blood. The receptors were gathered from a woman between 50 and 59 years old with acute or convalescent COVID-19.

This sequence joins TRBV27 and TRBJ2-3; D possibly corresponds to TRBD2 (7 bases). This CDR3 region has 15 residues. Germline CDR1 is MNHEY and CDR2 is SMNVEV (reference sequence). Trimming pared 1 base from V and 5 bases from J, leaving 13 bases between. The CDR3, as DNA: TGTGCCAGCAGTTTATGGACCGGGGGGCGAGATACGCAGTATTTT. Residues: CASSLWTGGRDTQYF.

This clone was picked up a small number of times. This chain links TRBV4-1 with TRBJ1-1; 9 nucleotides match TRBD1. The germline gives CDR1 MGHRA, CDR2 YSYEKL. CDR3 length: 14 residues. V shed 2 bases and J 6 bases; nucleotides not matched to a gene: 4. The CDR3 loop reads CASSQSDRGAEAFF. The CDR3 region has the DNA TGCGCCAGCAGCCAATCGGACAGGGGAGCTGAAGCTTTCTTT.

CDR3 nucleotides: TGTGCCAGCAGTCGTCGGGGGAGTCCGACCTCGTACGAGCAGTACTTC. Translating gives CASSRRGSPTSYEQYF. The chain is built from TRBV27 and TRBJ2-7; maybe TRBD2 (6 bases). Trimming pared 5 bases from V and 4 bases from J, leaving 21 bases between. CDR1 and CDR2 from the germline V gene are MNHEY and SMNVEV (reference sequence). The length of the CDR3 is 16 residues.

The V and J genes are TRBV6-5 and TRBJ2-1; a weak D match, TRBD2 (5 bases). V was trimmed by 8 bases and J by 9 bases, leaving 23 bases between them. The CDR3 contains 15 residues. CDR1 and CDR2 (germline): MNHEY, SVGAGI. The CDR3 DNA reads TGTGCCAGCCGCCCCCCCGGGGTGACATTGGGTGAGCAGTTCTTC. Its translation: CASRPPGVTLGEQFF.

The chain employs TRBV7-2 and TRBJ1-2; 7 bases match TRBD1. Germline V gene data show CDR1 as SGHTA and CDR2 as FQGNSA. J gave up 8 bases and V 5 bases, and 17 bases lay outside the gene matches. The CDR3 is 16 residues long. CDR3 sequence (DNA): TGTGCCAGCAGCCAATCCGTGCACGACAGGGAACACGGCTACACCTTC. Encoded protein: CASSQSVHDREHGYTF.

The chain has TRBV24-1 and TRBJ2-3; TRBD2 matches 11 bases. Germline loops: CDR1 KGHDR, CDR2 SFDVKD. CDR3 length: 17 residues. Trimming removed 4 bases from V and 5 bases from J; junction bases left unmatched: 10. CDR3 in DNA: TGTGCCACCAGTGAAAGGCTAGCGGGGGGTCAACTAGATACGCAGTATTTT. It translates to CATSERLAGGQLDTQYF.

Only a few counts were recorded for this clone. The chain uses TRBV15 and TRBJ2-3, with D possibly matching TRBD2 (5 bases). Trimming pared 4 bases from V and 1 base from J, leaving 18 bases between. CDR3 length: 17 amino acids. CDR1 and CDR2 (germline): LNHNV, YYDKDF (reference sequence). The CDR3 region is CATSTEPGLPRTDTQYF. CDR3 DNA sequence: TGTGCCACCAGCACAGAACCCGGACTGCCTCGCACAGATACGCAGTATTTT.

This chain joins TRBV6-2 or TRBV6-3 and TRBJ2-7; the match to TRBD2 covers 15 bases. The CDR3 length is 20 residues. The V and J ends lost 0 bases and 2 bases, in that order; junction bases with no gene match: 11. Germline V lookup: CDR1 MNHEY, CDR2 SVGEGT. Here the CDR3 reads CASSYSNRGTSGRKTYEQYF. The CDR3 region has the DNA TGTGCCAGCAGTTACTCAAACAGGGGGACTAGCGGGAGGAAAACCTACGAGCAGTACTTC.

This chain joins TRBV6-5 and TRBJ2-2; 9 nucleotides align to TRBD2. CDR3 length: 15 amino acids. V lost 6 bases to trimming and J lost 4 bases; unmatched junction nucleotides: 6. CDR1 and CDR2 from the germline V gene are MNHEY and SVGAGI. CDR3 protein: CASSRSGSVTGELFF. The CDR3 DNA reads TGTGCCAGCAGCCGTAGCGGGAGCGTCACCGGGGAGCTGTTTTTT.

This clone showed up just once. The chain joins TRBV2 to TRBJ1-2; TRBD1 might be the D (5 bases). The CDR3 has 12 amino acids. Germline V gene lookup returns CDR1 SNHLY and CDR2 FYNNEI. V was clipped by 7 bases and J by 8 bases, with 14 bases between them. CDR3 amino acids: CASIAGRHGYTF. As DNA, the CDR3 is TGTGCCAGCATCGCAGGGAGGCACGGCTACACCTTC.

The chain recombines TRBV5-1 with TRBJ1-1; tentative D call: TRBD1 (6 bases). The CDR3 consists of 16 residues. Trimming cost V 4 bases and J 4 bases, with 20 bases left between them. The germline CDR1 and CDR2 sequences are SGHRS and YFSETQ. The CDR3 region is CASSTLPGGRGTEAFF. CDR3 nucleotides: TGCGCCAGCAGCACACTACCCGGGGGGCGGGGCACTGAAGCTTTCTTT.

This clone was recorded once. The V gene is TRBV11-2, the J gene TRBJ2-2, with 9 bases matching TRBD2. The CDR3 runs to 15 residues. Germline assignment: CDR1 SGHAT and CDR2 FQNNGV. The V segment lost 2 bases and the J segment 3 bases; nucleotides outside the gene matches: 1. The CDR3 here is CASSLLAGYTGELFF. DNA for the CDR3: TGTGCCAGCAGCTTACTAGCGGGGTACACCGGGGAGCTGTTTTTT.

The chain carries TRBV5-6 and TRBJ1-2, with TRBD1 identical over 7 bases. Germline-derived CDR1 and CDR2 are SGHDT and YYEEEE. The CDR3 length is 14 residues. Trimming removed 6 bases from V and 0 bases from J; junction bases left unmatched: 5. This CDR3 reads CASTVTGSNYGYTF. In nucleotides, the CDR3 is TGTGCCAGCACCGTGACAGGGTCTAACTATGGCTACACCTTC. Together with reference TRBV5-6 and TRBJ1-2, the CDR3 gives the full variable domain: DAGVTQSPTHLIKTRGQQVTLRCSPKSGHDTVSWYQQALGQGPQFIFQYYEEEERQRGNFPDRFSGHQFPNYSSELNVNALLLGDSALYLCASTVTGSNYGYTFGSGTRLTVV.

This clone occurred a few times. The gene calls are TRBV10-3 and TRBJ2-3; D gene unclear. Germline V gene sequence: CDR1 ENHRY, CDR2 SYGVKD. Deletions cut 6 bases from V and 2 bases from J, with 9 bases between. This CDR3 spans 13 amino acids. CDR3 sequence (DNA): TGTGCCATCAGGACATCTATCACAGATACGCAGTATTTT. Its translation is CAIRTSITDTQYF.